This T cell receptor beta chain was captured in a study of identical twins. Concerning this clonotype itself: The antigen remains undetermined.

TCRdb used MiXCR to reprocess the 5' RACE reads, holding one entry per CDR3 protein. This table holds hundreds of thousands of distinct CDR3 sequences, more than 6.5% found once. Whole-study results and caveats: Beta out-of-frame twin sharing showed a weaker excess. The study drew conclusions from cross-sectional statistical analysis, not from following the same donors.

Germline V gene data show CDR1 as MNHEY and CDR2 as SVGAGI. V was shortened by 4 bases and J by 1 base, with 7 bases between the two germline ends. This CDR3 is built from 13 residues. The data were also submitted as part of a second study, on yellow fever vaccine responses in identical twins. This second report adds: Vaccine T cell responses of twins reportedly seemed partly convergent and partly personalized.

The sample was memory (CD45RO+) T cells sorted from blood. This TCR derives from a young woman in good health. The rearrangement joins TRBV6-5 to TRBJ1-1; the D is unclear. For the CDR3, the DNA is TGTGCCAGCAGTTTATTAAGGAACACTGAAGCTTTCTTT. Translating gives CASSLLRNTEAFF.